The subject of this entry is one T cell receptor (beta chain). Germline V gene data show CDR1 as MDHEN and CDR2 as SYDVKM. Unmatched junction bases numbered 7, after V lost 7 bases and J lost 0 bases. This CDR3 comprises 16 residues. Patients from Seattle were sampled longitudinally, starting during active infection. Original processing notes: Estimation of nucleated cell counts relied on the amplification of reference gene primers. Data came from immunoSEQ multiplex PCR; TCRdb stores just in-frame clones and leaves some out. The V and J calls and clone size come from that table; D and trimming were worked out from the DNA. Here the sample spans around 60,000 clones, 75% to 90% being singletons. This entry is derived from a study of blood T cell repertoires in COVID-19.

This TCR derives from a woman in her sixties with COVID-19, enrolled during active disease. Sample: peripheral blood. The rearrangement uses TRBV28 and TRBJ2-4, with 9 positions matching TRBD2. CDR3 amino acids: CASIMNSGRAKNIQYF. The CDR3, as DNA: TGTGCCAGCATCATGAATAGCGGGAGAGCCAAAAACATTCAGTACTTC.